This T cell receptor beta chain was recovered during a study of siplizumab effects on memory and regulatory T cells. Study findings and constraints: There was no confirmation of the suppressive function of proliferating Tregs from siplizumab cultures. In unstimulated cells, naive T cells appeared more diverse than memory T cells and seemed major alloresponse contributors. Under siplizumab, alloreactive sequences traced to unstimulated CD4+ memory cells were significantly reduced.

The CDR3 is made up of 13 amino acids. V dropped 10 bases and J dropped 1 base, with 13 bases sitting between them. CDR1 is MNHNY and CDR2 is SVGAGI in the germline V gene (reference sequence). Per-sample assaying covered some 10^5 TCR templates. This table comes from immunoSEQ multiplex PCR, and its TCRdb copy is limited to in-frame clones, with some not included. The repertoire has more than 85,000 clones, more than 90% of them found once; the top ten carry roughly 2.7%. This clone occurred once. As yet, its antigen is unknown. The sequence was obtained from a human donor in good health. Some clones in this sample may be carry-over from other donors' samples. Sequenced sample: CD4+ T cells sorted from blood. V usage is TRBV6-6 and J usage is TRBJ1-2; D possibly corresponds to TRBD1 (6 bases). The CDR3 DNA reads as TGTGCCATACACGACAGGCTTAACTATGGCTACACCTTC. Its protein is CAIHDRLNYGYTF.